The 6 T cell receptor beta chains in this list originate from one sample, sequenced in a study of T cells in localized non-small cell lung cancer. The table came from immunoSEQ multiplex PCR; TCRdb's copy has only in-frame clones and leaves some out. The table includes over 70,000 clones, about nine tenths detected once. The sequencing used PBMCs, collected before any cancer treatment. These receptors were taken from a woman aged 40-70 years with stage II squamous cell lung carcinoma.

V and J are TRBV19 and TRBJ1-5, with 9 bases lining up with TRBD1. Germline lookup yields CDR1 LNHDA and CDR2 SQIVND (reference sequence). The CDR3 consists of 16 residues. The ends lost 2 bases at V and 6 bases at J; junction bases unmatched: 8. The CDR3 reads CASSIKGGQGSQPQHF. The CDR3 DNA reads TGTGCCAGTAGTATAAAAGGAGGACAGGGGAGTCAGCCCCAGCATTTT.

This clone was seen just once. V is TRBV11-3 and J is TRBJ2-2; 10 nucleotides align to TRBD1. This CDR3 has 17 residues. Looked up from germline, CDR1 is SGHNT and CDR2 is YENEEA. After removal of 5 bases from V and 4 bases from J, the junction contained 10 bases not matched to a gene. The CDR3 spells CASSPPGTGAGTGELFF. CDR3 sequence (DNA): TGTGCCAGCAGCCCACCGGGGACAGGGGCGGGCACCGGGGAGCTGTTTTTT.

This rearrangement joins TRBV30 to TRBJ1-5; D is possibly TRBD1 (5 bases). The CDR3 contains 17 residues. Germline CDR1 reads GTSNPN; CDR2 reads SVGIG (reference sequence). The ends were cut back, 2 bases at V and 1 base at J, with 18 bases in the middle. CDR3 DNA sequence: TGTGCCTGGAGTAATTCGTTCCGGACACGAAGCAATCAGCCCCAGCATTTT. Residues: CAWSNSFRTRSNQPQHF.

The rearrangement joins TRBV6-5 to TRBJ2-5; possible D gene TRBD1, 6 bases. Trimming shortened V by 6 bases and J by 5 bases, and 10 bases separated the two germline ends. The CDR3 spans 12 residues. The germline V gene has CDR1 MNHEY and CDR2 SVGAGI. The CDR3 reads CASRLRGETQYF. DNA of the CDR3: TGTGCCAGCAGACTGAGGGGGGAGACCCAGTACTTC.

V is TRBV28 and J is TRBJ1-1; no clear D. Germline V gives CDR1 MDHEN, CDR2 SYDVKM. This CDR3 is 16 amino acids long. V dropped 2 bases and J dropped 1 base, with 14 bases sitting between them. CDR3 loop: CASSLITWQSNTEAFF. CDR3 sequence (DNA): TGTGCCAGCAGTTTAATAACTTGGCAATCGAACACTGAAGCTTTCTTT.

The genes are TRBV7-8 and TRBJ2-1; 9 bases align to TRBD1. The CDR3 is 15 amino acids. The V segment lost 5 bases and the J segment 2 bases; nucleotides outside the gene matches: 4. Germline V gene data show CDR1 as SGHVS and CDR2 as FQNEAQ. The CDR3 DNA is TGTGCCAGCAGCCCCGGGACAGGGCCCTACAATGAGCAGTTCTTC. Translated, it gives CASSPGTGPYNEQFF.